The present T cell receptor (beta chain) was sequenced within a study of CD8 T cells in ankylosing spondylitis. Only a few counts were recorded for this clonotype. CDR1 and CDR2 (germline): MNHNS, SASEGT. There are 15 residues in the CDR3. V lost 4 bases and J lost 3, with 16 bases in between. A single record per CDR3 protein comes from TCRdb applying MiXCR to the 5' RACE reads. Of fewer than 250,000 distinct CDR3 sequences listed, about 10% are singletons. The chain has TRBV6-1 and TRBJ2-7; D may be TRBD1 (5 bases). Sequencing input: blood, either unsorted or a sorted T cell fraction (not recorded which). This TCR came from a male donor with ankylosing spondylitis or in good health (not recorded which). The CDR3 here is CASSARQTVYYEQYF. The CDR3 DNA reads TGTGCCAGCAGTGCCAGACAGACTGTTTACTACGAGCAGTACTTC.